This T cell receptor beta chain was captured in a study of blood T cell repertoires in COVID-19 (TCRdb year 2020). For the wider study: The collaborator samples originated in the United States, Italy and Spain and spanned the acute and convalescent phases of COVID-19. The material from the prospective study consisted of cDNA or gDNA derived from T cells, B-cell-depleted T cells, or PBMCs. The dataset comprised deeply sampled blood TCRbeta repertoires from subjects exposed to, actively infected with, or recovered from COVID-19. The repertoires were released in a freely available public database meant as a resource for research on the immune response to SARS-CoV-2. The samples were drawn from the first 160 participants of the ongoing ImmuneRACE study and from 1,254 subjects provided by 6 global collaborators. Nearly every sample came with metadata listing a de-identified subject ID, COVID-19 status, age in years and sex. Where HLA class I and class II types were available, the types were taken from metadata supplied by the sample provider, not from assay-based typing.

What the study reported, not specific to this receptor: How much clinical and demographic metadata was included differed by source and by participant, and the metadata was provided uncurated.

CDR1 and CDR2, per the germline V gene, are MNHNS and SASEGT. Measured from the cysteine to the phenylalanine, the CDR3 is 17 residues long. Only the CDR3 DNA is retained, 51 bases long and in frame from the first base. Unmatched junction bases come to 10, with V trimmed by 3 bases and J by 1 base. TCRbeta CDR3 regions were amplified from genomic DNA using the immunoSEQ Assay, a bias-controlled multiplex PCR. The authors' pipeline ran thus. Nucleated cell counts per sample were estimated from amplification of reference gene primers within the assay. To quantify the absolute abundance of each unique TCRbeta CDR3 rearrangement, sequence reads were collapsed and filtered. For each sample, productive Simpson clonality was calculated as the square root of Simpson's diversity index over productive rearrangements. TCRdb obtained this table from immuneACCESS and retained in-frame rearrangements with V and J assigned. These tables miss some clones; where compared with another copy, unresolved V genes account for less than half of the shortfall, and the remainder is unexplained. V and J calls and clone size follow that table, whereas D and trimming were derived from the DNA. This sample gives approximately 65,000 clones in total; 70% to 90% of them show up just once. The ten biggest clones cover 3.5% to 5% of the sample.

Each collaborating institution followed its own protocols to collect whole blood in K2EDTA tubes. For TCRbeta analysis, collaborator samples were shipped as frozen whole blood, as isolated PBMCs, or as DNA extracted from either sample type. As regards this clone: Its antigen specificity is not known. No base quality information exists; no much larger clone differs at one position.

This sequence was found in a man aged 45-65 years with acute or convalescent COVID-19. The chain is encoded by TRBV6-1 joined to TRBJ1-1, and 8 junctional nucleotides match TRBD1. Sequenced: peripheral blood. The bases read TGTGCCAGCAGTGACAGACAGGGGTTCAGAAAGAACACTGAAGCTTTCTTT. It specifies CASSDRQGFRKNTEAFF.